Listed here is a single TCR beta chain. Its antigen remains unknown. The data belong to a study of T cell responses to AZD1222 COVID-19 vaccine. As for the study in general: The study pooled second doses at about 4 or about 12 weeks. Study-wide findings and caveats: Donor demographics were predominantly white British with a female majority; clonal diversity may be underestimated. There were repertoire samples only from the period after the peak T cell response. Receipt of two AZD1222 doses was followed by a rise in Spike-specific TCR breadth and depth.

The repertoire was sequenced with immunoSEQ multiplex PCR; TCRdb's copy has only in-frame clones and lacks some. The sample lists about 170,000 clones, more than 85% seen once, with 3.5% to 5% in the top ten. The receptor was derived from an adult in good health. The sample here was peripheral blood, taken on day 0 of AZD1222 vaccination.

CDR3 region: CASSPLRANTEAFF. The CDR3 nucleotides read TGTGCCAGCTCACCACTCAGGGCGAACACTGAAGCTTTCTTT. V usage is TRBV18 and J usage is TRBJ1-1, with D maybe TRBD1 (5 bases). The germline V gene encodes CDR1 KGHSH and CDR2 LQKENI. The CDR3 covers 14 residues. The V gene lost 1 base and the J gene lost 1 base, with 7 bases spanning the gap. Together with reference TRBV18 and TRBJ1-1, the CDR3 gives the full variable domain: NAGVMQNPRHLVRRRGQEARLRCSPMKGHSHVYWYRQLPEEGLKFMVYLQKENIIDESGMPKERFSAEFPKEGPSILRIQQVVRGDSAAYFCASSPLRANTEAFFGQGTRLTVV.